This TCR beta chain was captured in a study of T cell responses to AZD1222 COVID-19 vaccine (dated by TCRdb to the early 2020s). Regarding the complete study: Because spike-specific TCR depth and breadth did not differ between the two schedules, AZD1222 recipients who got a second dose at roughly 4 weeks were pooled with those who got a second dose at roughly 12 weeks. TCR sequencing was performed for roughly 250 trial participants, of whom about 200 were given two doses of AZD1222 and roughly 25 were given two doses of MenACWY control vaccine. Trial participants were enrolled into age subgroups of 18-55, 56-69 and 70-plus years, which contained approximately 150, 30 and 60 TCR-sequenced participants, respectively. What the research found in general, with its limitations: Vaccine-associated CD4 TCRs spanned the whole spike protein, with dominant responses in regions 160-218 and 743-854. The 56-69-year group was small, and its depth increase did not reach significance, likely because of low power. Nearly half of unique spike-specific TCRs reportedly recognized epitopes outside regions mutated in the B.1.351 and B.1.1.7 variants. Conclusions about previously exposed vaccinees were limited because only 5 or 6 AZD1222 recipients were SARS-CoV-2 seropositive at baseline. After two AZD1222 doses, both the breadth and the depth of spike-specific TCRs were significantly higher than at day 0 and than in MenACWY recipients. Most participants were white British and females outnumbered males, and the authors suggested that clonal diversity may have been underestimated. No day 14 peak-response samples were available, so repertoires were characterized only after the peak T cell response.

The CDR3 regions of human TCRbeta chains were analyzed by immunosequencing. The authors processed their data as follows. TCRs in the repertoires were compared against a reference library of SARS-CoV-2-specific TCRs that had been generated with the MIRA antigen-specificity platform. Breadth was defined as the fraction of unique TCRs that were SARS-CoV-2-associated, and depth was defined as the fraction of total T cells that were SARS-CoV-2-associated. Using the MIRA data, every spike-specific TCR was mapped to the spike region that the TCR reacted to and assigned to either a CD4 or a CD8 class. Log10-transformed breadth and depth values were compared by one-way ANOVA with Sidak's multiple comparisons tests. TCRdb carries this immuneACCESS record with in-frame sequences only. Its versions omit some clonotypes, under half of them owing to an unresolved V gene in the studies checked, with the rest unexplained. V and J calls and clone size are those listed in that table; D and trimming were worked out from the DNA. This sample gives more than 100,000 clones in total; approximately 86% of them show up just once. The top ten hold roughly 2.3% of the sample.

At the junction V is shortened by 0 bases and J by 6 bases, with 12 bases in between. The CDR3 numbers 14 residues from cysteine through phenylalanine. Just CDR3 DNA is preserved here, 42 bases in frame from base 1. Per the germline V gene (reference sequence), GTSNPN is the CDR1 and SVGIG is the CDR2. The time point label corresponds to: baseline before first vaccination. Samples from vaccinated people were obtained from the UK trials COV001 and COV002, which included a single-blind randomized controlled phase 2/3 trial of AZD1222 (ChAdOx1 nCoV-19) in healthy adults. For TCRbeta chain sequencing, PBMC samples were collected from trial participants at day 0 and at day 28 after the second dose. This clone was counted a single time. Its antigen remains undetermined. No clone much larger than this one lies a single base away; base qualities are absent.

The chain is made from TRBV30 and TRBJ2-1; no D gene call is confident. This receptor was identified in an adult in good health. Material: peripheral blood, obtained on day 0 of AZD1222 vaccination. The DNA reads TGTGCCTGGAGTGTTATCTCGGGTGCCAATGAGCAGTTCTTC. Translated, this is CAWSVISGANEQFF. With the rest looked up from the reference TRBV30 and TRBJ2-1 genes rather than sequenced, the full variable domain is SQTIHQWPATLVQPVGSPLSLECTVEGTSNPNLYWYRQAAGRGLQLLFYSVGIGQISSEVPQNLSASRPQDRQFILSSKKLLLSDSGFYLCAWSVISGANEQFFGPGTRLTVL.